Included here is one T cell receptor beta chain sequence, with context. Antigen unknown. The record originates from a study of early T cells in non-severe SARS-CoV-2 infection. Study at large: From unsorted whole blood, bulk RNA was sequenced, and the chains remained unpaired.

V was trimmed by 10 bases and J by 3 bases, leaving 17 bases between them. The CDR3 spans 14 residues. Study-level results: CD4 and private specificities were missed by VDJdb matching, which favored anti-spike CD8 responses.

Researchers attached unique molecular identifiers to individual cDNA molecules. TCRdb reanalysed the 5' RACE reads using MiXCR and keeps one entry per CDR3 protein. Found here are about 56,000 distinct CDR3 sequences, about 10% of them singletons; the top ten hold roughly 6%. J is TRBJ2-3 and V is TRBV12-3 or TRBV12-4; D possibly corresponds to TRBD1 (5 bases). This TCR was sampled from an adult who was a healthcare worker with PCR-confirmed SARS-CoV-2 infection or an uninfected control (not recorded which). The sample consisted of whole blood. CDR3: CANSPGPGTDTQYF. The CDR3 coding sequence is TGTGCCAACAGCCCCGGACCAGGGACAGATACGCAGTATTTT.